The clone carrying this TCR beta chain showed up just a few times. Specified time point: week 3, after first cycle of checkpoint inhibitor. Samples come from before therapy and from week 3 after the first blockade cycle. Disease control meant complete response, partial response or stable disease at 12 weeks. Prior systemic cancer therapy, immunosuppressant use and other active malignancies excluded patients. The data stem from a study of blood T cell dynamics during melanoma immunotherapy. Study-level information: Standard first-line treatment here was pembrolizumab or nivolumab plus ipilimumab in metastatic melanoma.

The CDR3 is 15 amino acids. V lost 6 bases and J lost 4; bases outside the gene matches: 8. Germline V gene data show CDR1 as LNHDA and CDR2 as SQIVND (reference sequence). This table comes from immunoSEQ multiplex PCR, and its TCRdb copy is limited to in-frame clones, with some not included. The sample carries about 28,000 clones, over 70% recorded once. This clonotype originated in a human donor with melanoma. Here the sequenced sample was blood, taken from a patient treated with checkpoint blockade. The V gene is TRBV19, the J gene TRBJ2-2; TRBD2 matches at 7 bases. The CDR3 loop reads CASRLLAGVTGELFF. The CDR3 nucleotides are TGTGCCAGTAGGTTGTTAGCGGGTGTCACCGGGGAGCTGTTTTTT.